This T cell receptor (beta chain) was captured by sequencing in a study of shared clonotypes between healthy human individuals (dated by TCRdb to the early 2020s). In the study overall: Three men and two women, aged 18 to 49 years, made up the cohort. For each donor, three plates each were used for CD4 naive and CD4 memory, two plates were used for CD8 naive, and one plate was used for CD8 memory. Blood TCR repertoires of a handful of healthy adults were deeply sequenced to estimate repertoire size and the extent of clonotype sharing between individuals. To increase sequencing depth and limit assay-specific biases, TCR repertoire library preparation and sequencing were carried out by different laboratories using diverse techniques. Per donor, leukapheresis produced somewhere between about 0.9 and 9 billion PBMCs. Broader findings and caveats from the paper: Rarefaction of sorted-subset datasets indicated incomplete sequencing despite the large sequencing depth. Compared with non-shared clonotypes, clonotypes shared by all four sorted-subset donors had higher generation probabilities. Across a handful of donors, around 5% of naive CD4, approximately 4% of naive CD8, 2.3% of memory CD4, and over 0.35% of memory CD8 clonotypes were shared. Naive subsets generally had larger estimated clonotype richness than memory subsets did. Only blood was sampled, and tissue TCR repertoires likely differ from those in blood. The genetic and exposure-history diversity represented was limited by the small number of donors. Pairwise subsampling led to the expectation that sequencing depth would affect the degree of clonotype sharing among donors.

Donors were healthy HIV-negative adults with no recently reported acute infections or vaccinations. Every donor was a Caucasian adult living in Nashville, Tennessee, USA. CD4+ T cells were enriched by magnetic negative selection, after which naive cells were positively selected on CD45RA and the negative fraction was taken as the memory subset. Blood was collected by leukapheresis, and PBMCs were isolated by Ficoll-Histopaque density gradient centrifugation and then cryopreserved in liquid nitrogen vapor phase. Analytical flow cytometry was used to check the purity and quantity of each magnetically sorted T cell population. From each sorted fraction, genomic DNA was isolated and quantified by UV absorbance on a Nanodrop 2000c. TCR CDR3 regions were amplified from genomic DNA by multiplex PCR using the deep immunoSEQ assay. Extracted genomic DNA from each cell subset was distributed evenly across all wells of several immunoSEQ 96-well plates, and each plate was treated as a replicate. Each replicate PCR for sorted subsets received 150 to 250 ng genomic DNA, equal to around 32,000 T cell genomes. Purified libraries were measured with a Qubit 3.0 fluorometer, size-checked on a Bioanalyzer 2100, and measured again with the KAPA Library Quantification kit. Every immunoSEQ 96-well plate was sequenced on a dedicated single-read 150-cycle Illumina NextSeq 550 flow cell. On the study's bioinformatics: The immunoSEQ output contained only junctional sequences without quality scores, so filtering could not match that applied to full-length reads. To assign V/J genes and CDR3, sequences were annotated using PyIR, a Python wrapper for IgBLAST v1.9, with IMGT germline references. Reads were filtered out if the reads had weak V/J assignments (E-value above 1e-6), no CDR3, stop codons, out-of-frame junctions, or ambiguous translated residues. V3J clonotypes were defined as sequences sharing an identical inferred V gene, J gene, and CDR3 amino acid sequence. To compute the percentage overlap between repertoires, the number of shared unique clonotypes was divided by the size of the smaller repertoire. RTK rarefaction, the Chao1 estimator, and Recon v2.1 estimates of unobserved clonotypes were used to assess repertoire richness. OLGA was used to compute generation probabilities for all TCRbeta clonotypes that the gDNA method yielded from a few donors. TCRdb mirrors the immuneACCESS table, restricted to in-frame sequences. Some clones are absent from its copies; in checked studies, under half trace to an unresolved V gene, and the reason for the others is unknown. V and J calls and clone size are given by that table; D and trimming were obtained from the DNA. A total of 1 million to 1.2 million clones appear in this sample, approximately 77% of them only once. 0.7% to 0.95% of the sample lies in the top ten.

From the germline V gene, CDR1 is SGHRS and CDR2 is YFSETQ. V loses 4 bases of germline sequence and J loses 0 bases, and the interval between the two ends is 12 bases. The CDR3 contains 15 residues, cysteine and phenylalanine counted. Only the CDR3 DNA stays, 45 bases, in frame from base 1. With respect to this clone: Its antigen remains unidentified. Per-nucleotide qualities are absent, and no much larger clonotype sits a single base away.

The receptor chain draws on TRBV5-1 and TRBJ2-3; TRBD2 is a possible D gene, resting on 5 matching bases. The sequenced sample was memory CD4+ T cells from PBMCs. What the cell subset or site label conveys for this sample: CD45RA-negative fraction. The clonotype was recovered from a man younger than 35 in good health. Some clones in this sample may be carry-over from other donors' samples. The CDR3 protein is CASSAGLGSTDTQYF. The nucleotide sequence reads as follows: TGCGCCAGCAGCGCGGGCCTAGGTAGCACAGATACGCAGTATTTT.